This T cell receptor (beta chain) was obtained from a study of cytomegalovirus exposure and HLA in healthy donors. Study results and caveats: Equally common other TCR beta chains were less clonally expanded than HLA-associated ones, a later analysis found. Investigators reported more than 150 TCR beta chains as tied to cytomegalovirus. In most subjects, TCR beta sequences reportedly gave accurate predictions of HLA-A and HLA-B alleles.

Germline CDR1 reads SGHNT; CDR2 reads YENEEA. CDR3 length: 14 residues. Trimming took 7 bases from V and 7 from J; bases not matched to a gene: 9. About this clone itself: Its antigen remains unidentified.

PCR involved 60 Vbeta and 13 Jbeta primers. Sequencing was performed with immunoSEQ multiplex PCR; in TCRdb, only in-frame clones are kept and a portion is missing. The sample has about 190,000 clones; 65% to 85% are singletons. The sample was PBMCs. V usage is TRBV11-3 and J usage is TRBJ2-2; 7 nucleotides agree with TRBD1. This sequence was found in a man aged 18 to 29 in good health and CMV-seronegative. For the CDR3, the DNA is TGTGCCAGCACCAGAACAGGGGTGGGCGGGGAGCTGTTTTTT. Translation: CASTRTGVGGELFF.